The 22 T cell receptor beta chains below come from one sample, sequenced in a study of blood T cell repertoires in COVID-19 (TCRdb year 2020). The library relied on the immunoSEQ multiplex PCR assay. Imported from immuneACCESS, the table was reduced by TCRdb to in-frame sequences with V and J called. These copies leave out some clones; in studies compared against another copy, an unresolved V gene accounts for under half, and the cause of the remainder is not known. The sample includes about 69,000 clones, with 85% observed a single time. The top ten hold 2.5% to 3% of the sample. Sequences were obtained from peripheral blood. Receptors originate from an elderly man with acute or convalescent COVID-19.

This clone was observed once. The chain couples TRBV30 to TRBJ1-1; unclear D gene. With 5 bases removed from V and 6 bases from J, the gap between germline ends came to 16 bases. The CDR3 is 13 residues long. Germline CDR1 is GTSNPN and CDR2 is SVGIG (reference sequence). The CDR3 protein is CAWAGLGLAEAFF. The CDR3 region has the DNA TGTGCCTGGGCGGGTCTGGGTTTGGCTGAAGCTTTCTTT.

J is TRBJ2-3 and V is TRBV24-1; D perhaps matches TRBD1 (5 bases). Trimming shortened V by 3 bases and J by 5 bases, and 14 bases separated the two germline ends. The CDR3 covers 15 residues. CDR1 is KGHDR, CDR2 SFDVKD, per germline. The CDR3 DNA follows: TGTGCCACCAGTGATAACTCAGGGAATCGAGATACGCAGTATTTT. Translation: CATSDNSGNRDTQYF.

The chain links TRBV4-1 to TRBJ1-1; D is ambiguous. Germline V lookup: CDR1 MGHRA, CDR2 YSYEKL. This CDR3 contains 16 residues. Trimming stripped 0 bases from V and 0 bases from J, with 11 bases between. CDR3 protein: CASSQDPQAVNTEAFF. The CDR3 bases are TGCGCCAGCAGCCAAGATCCCCAGGCAGTGAACACTGAAGCTTTCTTT.

J is TRBJ2-5 and V is TRBV15; D not certain. Trimming cost V 8 bases and J 2 bases, with 12 bases left between them. In germline, CDR1 is LNHNV, CDR2 YYDKDF (reference sequence). CDR3 length: 13 amino acids. The chain's CDR3 is CATSRLKQETQYF. DNA for the CDR3: TGTGCCACCTCCCGACTGAAACAAGAGACCCAGTACTTC.

The V and J genes are TRBV28 and TRBJ1-2; D not resolved. Germline values: CDR1 MDHEN, CDR2 SYDVKM. The CDR3 covers 12 residues. Between the trimmed V and J ends, which lost 6 bases and 2 bases, there was a span of 7 bases. CDR3 amino acids: CASSLSNYGYTF. The CDR3 DNA reads as TGTGCCAGCAGCCTATCGAACTATGGCTACACCTTC.

This sequence joins TRBV11-3 and TRBJ2-6; D call uncertain. Trimming removed 3 bases at V and 0 bases at J, with 6 bases between. The CDR3 runs 15 residues. CDR1 and CDR2 from the germline V gene are SGHNT and YENEEA. The CDR3 is CASSFYSSGANVLTF. The CDR3 DNA is TGTGCCAGCAGCTTTTATAGCTCTGGGGCCAACGTCCTGACTTTC.

On this clone itself: Other DNA sequences within the sample encode an identical CDR3. V and J are TRBV6-6 and TRBJ2-7, with TRBD1 as a possible D gene (6 bases). The V end was cut by 5 bases, the J end by 0 bases, with 14 bases between. The CDR3 runs 15 residues. The germline V gene encodes CDR1 MNHNY and CDR2 SVGAGI (reference sequence). CDR3 nucleotides: TGTGCCAGCAGTCACCGGGACACCTCCTCCTACGAGCAGTACTTC. Its translation is CASSHRDTSSYEQYF.

This clone came up a few times. DNA of the CDR3: TGTGCCAGCAGTGAAGTGGTATACAGGGATCGGGGCTACACCTTC. This translates into CASSEVVYRDRGYTF. The V and J genes are TRBV6-1 and TRBJ1-2; possible D gene TRBD1, 6 bases. The CDR3 sequence is 15 residues long. In germline, CDR1 is MNHNS, CDR2 SASEGT. The germline V and J ends were trimmed by 1 base and 8 bases, with 17 bases remaining between them.

The chain carries TRBV11-2 and TRBJ2-2, with TRBD2 as a possible D gene (5 bases). The CDR3 contains 16 residues. V was trimmed by 1 base and J by 0 bases, leaving 9 bases between them. Germline V lookup: CDR1 SGHAT, CDR2 FQNNGV. CDR3 protein: CASSLGRIANTGELFF. The CDR3 region has the DNA TGTGCCAGCAGCTTAGGGAGGATCGCGAACACCGGGGAGCTGTTTTTT.

The V gene is TRBV19, the J gene TRBJ1-2, with D perhaps TRBD1 (5 bases). Germline V gives CDR1 LNHDA, CDR2 SQIVND (reference sequence). Deletions cut 4 bases from V and 0 bases from J, with 15 bases between. There are 16 residues in the CDR3. CDR3 amino acids: CASSTPQGAPNYGYTF. As DNA, the CDR3 is TGTGCCAGTAGTACACCCCAGGGCGCCCCTAACTATGGCTACACCTTC.

This clone occurred once. The genes are TRBV9 and TRBJ2-7, with a possible D match to TRBD1 (5 bases). Germline CDR1 and CDR2: SGDLS and YYNGEE. This CDR3 contains 13 residues. Trimming removed 1 base at V and 6 bases at J, with 11 bases between. CDR3 coding DNA: TGTGCCAGCAGCGTATTAAGTAGGGGCGAGCAGTACTTC. It yields the protein CASSVLSRGEQYF.

The chain has TRBV24-1 and TRBJ1-2, with 11 positions matching TRBD1. V trimming: 4 bases; J trimming: 4 bases; junction bases outside the gene matches: 4. The CDR3 has 15 residues. Germline-derived CDR1 and CDR2 are KGHDR and SFDVKD. The CDR3 loop reads CATSDTGTGGYGYTF. The DNA for the CDR3 is TGTGCCACCAGTGACACCGGGACAGGGGGCTATGGCTACACCTTC.

The gene calls are TRBV19 and TRBJ1-6; TRBD1 might be the D (5 bases). The CDR3 loop spans 15 amino acids. With 9 bases removed from V and 0 bases from J, the gap between germline ends came to 12 bases. Germline V gene data show CDR1 as LNHDA and CDR2 as SQIVND (reference sequence). The CDR3 is CASQGRSSYNSPLHF. CDR3 in DNA: TGTGCCAGCCAGGGAAGGAGCTCCTATAATTCACCCCTCCACTTT.

The chain carries TRBV7-8 and TRBJ1-2; TRBD1 is a possible D gene (6 bases). Germline-derived CDR1 and CDR2 are SGHVS and FQNEAQ. V lost 5 bases and J lost 8, with 21 bases in between. This CDR3 spans 15 amino acids. CDR3 in amino acids: CASSMRTGLSRGYTF. The CDR3 region has the DNA TGTGCCAGCAGCATGAGAACAGGGCTTTCCCGGGGCTACACCTTC.

The rearrangement joins TRBV4-1 to TRBJ1-5, with 7 positions matching TRBD1. V shed 6 bases and J 3 bases; nucleotides not matched to a gene: 8. Germline loops: CDR1 MGHRA, CDR2 YSYEKL. This CDR3 is built from 15 residues. CDR3 protein: CASRPSTGNNQPQHF. Here the CDR3 DNA reads TGCGCCAGCAGACCTTCGACAGGGAACAATCAGCCCCAGCATTTT.

J is TRBJ1-6 and V is TRBV30, with D hard to call. The CDR3 consists of 15 residues. With 3 bases removed from V and 7 bases from J, the gap between germline ends came to 16 bases. Per the germline V gene, CDR1 is GTSNPN and CDR2 is SVGIG (reference sequence). CDR3 DNA sequence: TGTGCCTGGAGCGCCGGTGGGCCAGAAAATTCACCCCTCCACTTT. Its translation is CAWSAGGPENSPLHF.

The J gene is TRBJ2-5, the V gene TRBV11-3; perhaps TRBD1 as D (6 bases). The length of the CDR3 is 13 residues. V gave up 7 bases and J gave up 5 bases, with 14 bases separating them. Germline CDR1 is SGHNT and CDR2 is YENEEA. The CDR3 region has the DNA TGTGCCAGCAAGTGGGGGCTTCAGGAGACCCAGTACTTC. Translated: CASKWGLQETQYF.

This clone was recorded once. V gene TRBV6-2 or TRBV6-3 combines with J gene TRBJ1-5; D perhaps matches TRBD1 (6 bases). From germline, CDR1 is MNHEY and CDR2 SVGEGT. V lost 3 bases and J 2 bases, leaving 8 bases between the germline ends. The CDR3 runs 14 residues. As DNA, the CDR3 is TGTGCCAGCAGTTATGCAGGGGGCAATCAGCCCCAGCATTTT. This translates into CASSYAGGNQPQHF.

V usage is TRBV3-1 (or the pseudogene TRBV3-2) and J usage is TRBJ2-1; 12 nucleotides line up with TRBD2. The CDR3 is made up of 16 amino acids. V lost 3 bases, J lost 5 bases, and 5 bases stayed unmatched. The germline V gene has CDR1 LGHDT and CDR2 YNNKEL (reference sequence). The CDR3 nucleotides read TGTGCCAGCAGCCAGTGGACTAGCGGGAACCACAATGAGCAGTTCTTC. Its translation: CASSQWTSGNHNEQFF.

The CDR3 spells CASSDPSGRETQYF. The CDR3 DNA is TGTGCCAGCAGTGATCCTAGCGGGAGGGAGACCCAGTACTTC. The chain recombines TRBV25-1 with TRBJ2-5; 11 bases map to TRBD2. The CDR3 loop spans 14 amino acids. The V gene end was trimmed by 3 bases and the J gene end by 5 bases; junction bases not matched to a gene: 2. Germline CDR1 is MGHDK and CDR2 is SYGVNS.

CDR3: CASRRDRGSQPQHF. The CDR3 DNA follows: TGTGCCAGCAGACGAGACAGGGGTTCACAGCCCCAGCATTTT. V gene TRBV7-2 combines with J gene TRBJ1-5; 8 bases fit TRBD1. CDR3 length: 14 residues. The trim removed 6 bases at V and 7 bases at J, leaving 8 bases unmatched. CDR1 and CDR2 from the germline V gene are SGHTA and FQGNSA.

The rearrangement uses TRBV29-1 and TRBJ1-1; D is possibly TRBD1 (5 bases). This CDR3 has 12 residues. Germline CDR1 SQVTM, CDR2 ANQGSEA. The ends were cut back, 8 bases at V and 7 bases at J, with 17 bases in the middle. For the CDR3, the DNA is TGCAGCATCCCCCCGGGGGGTGATGAAGCTTTCTTT. Translated: CSIPPGGDEAFF.